What follows describes a single T cell receptor beta chain. This clone was detected a few times. Its binding antigen is unknown. Per-nucleotide qualities are absent, and no much larger clonotype sits a single base away. These data are taken from a study of beta chain features in type 1 diabetes (dated by TCRdb to the late 2010s). About the full investigation: Patients and healthy donors did not differ in mean age, gender distribution, total cell number or subset yield. In the study, TCRB repertoires of sorted circulating CD4+ T cell subsets from recently diagnosed type 1 diabetes patients were compared with those of matched healthy donors. Across all samples, 107,917,701 sorted cells were examined, and cell number per subset correlated strongly with RNA yield. Whereas all 28 donors provided naive and central memory subsets, regulatory and stem cell-like memory subsets were isolated from just 8 patients and roughly eight healthy donors.

The High Capacity cDNA Reverse Transcription Kit was used to reverse transcribe all of the isolated RNA, meaning that expressed TCRB transcripts were what got sequenced. Deep immunoSEQ sequencing was performed on naive, central memory and regulatory T cell samples, with an average of roughly 3.6 million total reads per sample. After sorted cells were lysed in RLT buffer, RNA was extracted with DNase-treated RNeasy Micro or Mini kits, with the choice depending on cell number. To prevent cross-contamination, each cell subset was processed individually, whereas patient and healthy donor samples were processed jointly. The immunoSEQ multiplex PCR was used to amplify TCRB sequences from cDNA, generating 87-bp fragments that spanned the CDR3 region. Sequencing of the amplicons was performed on the Illumina HiSeq platform. Per the original workflow: PCR bias was computationally corrected using synthetic template baselines, reads within Hamming distance 2 were collapsed, and singletons that could not be merged were discarded. Reads were aligned against IMGT to assign V, D and J genes, CDR3 length and insertions or deletions at six rearrangement sites. Clonotype counts were normalized to sorted cell number within each subset before computing true diversity and Gini coefficients with the tcR R package. Repertoire sharing was quantified using the overlap coefficient calculated on TCRB nucleotide sequences. As a proxy for the pre-selection repertoire, out-of-frame TCRB sequences from naive cells were analyzed. TCRdb carries this immuneACCESS record with in-frame sequences only. Its versions omit some clonotypes, under half of them owing to an unresolved V gene in the studies checked, with the rest unexplained. V, J and clone size were drawn from that table, and D and trimming were deduced from the DNA. The sample table contains about half a million clones; only one count was recorded for 10% to 12% of them. Over 0.035% of the sample goes to the ten largest clones.

Each donor gave one peripheral blood draw, approximately 100 mL on average, collected into heparinised tubes. Using a panel that included CD45RO, CCR7, CD25, CD127, CD95 and CD27, naive, central memory, regulatory and stem cell-like memory CD4+ T cells were sorted on a BD FACSAria II. Purity was above 95% for every sorted population. Right away, PBMCs were isolated by Lymphoprep density gradient centrifugation and were stained directly, with no culture step. So that batch effects would be minimized, each experiment stained and sorted samples in pairs, pairing one healthy donor with one patient. What the work shows at the level of the full study, not this receptor alone: Naive, central memory and regulatory TCRB repertoires appeared to be more alike among patients than among healthy donors. At VDJ recombination sites, type 1 diabetes patients had fewer insertions and more deleted nucleotides, which implies abnormalities in thymic rearrangement. Sequencing cDNA rather than genomic DNA could over-represent highly expressing activated cells, although activation and CD3 levels did not differ between groups. PCR may preferentially amplify shorter templates, but because patient and control samples were amplified and corrected together, any resulting skew would affect both groups equally. A moderate but significant shortening of TCRB CDR3 length was observed in type 1 diabetes patients in all four CD4+ subsets. Only small numbers of individuals were included in the HLA sub-analyses, which left unresolved whether HLA type had any influence on TCRB rearrangement.

Taken from the germline V gene, the CDR1 and CDR2 loops are MDHEN and SYDVKM. Its CDR3 holds 15 amino acids, cysteine through phenylalanine. The CDR3 DNA has 45 bases and is translated from base 1. For this chain, trimming is 4 bases at the V end and 6 bases at the J end, and the number of junction bases without a gene match is 10. The source material was naive CD4+ T cells from blood. This specimen's cell subset or site label, per the study, means: true naive CD4+ T cells. The clonotype originates from a woman aged 18-29 years in good health. The rearranged segments are TRBV28 and TRBJ1-2, with 8 central nucleotides matching TRBD1. The bases are TGTGCCAGCAGTTCCGCAGGGGGCGGAGATGATGGCTACACCTTC. Translated, this gives CASSSAGGGDDGYTF.